Sequencing of this T cell receptor beta chain was carried out in a study of cytotoxic CD8 clonotypes in ibrutinib-treated CLL. Points from the study as a whole: Against age-matched healthy donors, baseline clonality ran higher and tracked circulating CD8+ T-cell counts.

Concerning this clone: Its target is not known.

Profiled with immunoSEQ multiplex PCR; TCRdb holds only in-frame clones, not every one. Counted here are roughly 180,000 clones, around 80% occurring once; the ten biggest clones make up over 4.5%. CDR1 SGHRS and CDR2 YFSETQ come from the germline V gene. V was trimmed by 2 bases and J by 5 bases, leaving 10 bases between them. This CDR3 has 13 amino acids. The source was PBMCs, collected after 24 months of ibrutinib treatment. The chain joins TRBV5-1 to TRBJ2-5; D remains unclear. The TCR was taken from a human donor with chronic lymphocytic leukemia. CDR3 sequence: CASSLPGRETQYF. In nucleotides, the CDR3 is TGCGCCAGCAGCTTACCAGGACGGGAGACCCAGTACTTC.